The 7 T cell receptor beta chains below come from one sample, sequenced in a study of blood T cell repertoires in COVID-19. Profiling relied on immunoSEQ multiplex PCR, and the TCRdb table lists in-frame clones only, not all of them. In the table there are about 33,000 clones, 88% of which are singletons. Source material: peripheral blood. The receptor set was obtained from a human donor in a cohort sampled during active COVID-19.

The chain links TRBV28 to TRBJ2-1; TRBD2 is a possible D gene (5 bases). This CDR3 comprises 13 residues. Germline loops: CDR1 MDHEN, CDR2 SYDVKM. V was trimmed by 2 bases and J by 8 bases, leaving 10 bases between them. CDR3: CASSLVVRDEQFF. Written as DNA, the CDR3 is TGTGCCAGCAGTTTAGTAGTGCGGGATGAGCAGTTCTTC.

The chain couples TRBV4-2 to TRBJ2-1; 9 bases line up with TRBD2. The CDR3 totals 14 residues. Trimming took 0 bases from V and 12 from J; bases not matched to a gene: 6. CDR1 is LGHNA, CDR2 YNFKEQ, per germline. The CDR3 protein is CASSQDRLAVGQFF. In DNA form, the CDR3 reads TGTGCCAGCAGCCAAGACCGACTAGCGGTTGGGCAGTTCTTC.

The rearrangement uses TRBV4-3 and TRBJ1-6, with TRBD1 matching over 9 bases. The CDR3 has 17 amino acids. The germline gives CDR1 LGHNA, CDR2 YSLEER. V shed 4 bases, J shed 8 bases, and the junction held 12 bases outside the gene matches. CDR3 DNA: TGCGCCAGCAGCCCCCGATCGACAGGGGGGTTTGATTCACCCCTCCACTTT. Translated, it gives CASSPRSTGGFDSPLHF.

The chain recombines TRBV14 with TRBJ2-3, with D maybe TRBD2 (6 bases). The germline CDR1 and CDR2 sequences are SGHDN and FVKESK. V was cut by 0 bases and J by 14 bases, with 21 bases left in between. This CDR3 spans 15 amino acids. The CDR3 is CASSQEDGLLTGGYF. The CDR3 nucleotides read TGTGCCAGCAGCCAAGAGGACGGGCTCCTCACCGGGGGGTATTTT.

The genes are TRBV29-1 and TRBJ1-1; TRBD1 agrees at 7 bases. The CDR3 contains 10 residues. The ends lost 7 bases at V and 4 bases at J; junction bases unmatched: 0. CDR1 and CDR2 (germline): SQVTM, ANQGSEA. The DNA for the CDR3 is TGCAGCGCAGGGGGCACTGAAGCTTTCTTT. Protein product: CSAGGTEAFF. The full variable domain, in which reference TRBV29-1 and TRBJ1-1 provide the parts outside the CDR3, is SAVISQKPSRDICQRGTSLTIQCQVDSQVTMMFWYRQQPGQSLTLIATANQGSEATYESGFVIDKFPISRPNLTFSTLTVSNMSPEDSSIYLCSAGGTEAFFGQGTRLTVV.

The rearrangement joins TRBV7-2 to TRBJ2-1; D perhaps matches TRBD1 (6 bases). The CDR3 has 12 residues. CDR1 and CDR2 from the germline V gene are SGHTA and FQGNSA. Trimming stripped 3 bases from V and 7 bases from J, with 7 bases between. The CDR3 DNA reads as TGTGCCAGCAGCTTCCAGGGGAATGAGCAGTTCTTC. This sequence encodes CASSFQGNEQFF.

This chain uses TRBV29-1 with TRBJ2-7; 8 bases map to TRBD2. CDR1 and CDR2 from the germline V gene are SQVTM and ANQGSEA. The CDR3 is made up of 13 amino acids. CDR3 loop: CSAGRGERYEQYF. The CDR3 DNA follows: TGCAGTGCCGGGCGGGGGGAAAGGTACGAGCAGTACTTC.